This paragraph reports one TCR beta chain. Antigen unknown. This sample is part of a study of Ad26.COV2.S vaccination and SARS-CoV-2 variants. Study-level information: Donor got 5x10^10 or 1x10^11 viral particles of Ad26.COV2.S.

General study findings and limits: Considerable breadth of spike-specific CD8+ and CD4+ T cell responses has reportedly been documented following vaccination. Spike-specific TCR breadth ran higher among vaccine recipients than placebo recipients.

As to treatment: 19 received Ad26.COV2.S at low or high dose, single or two shots; about 5 received placebo; per-sample allocation not given. Sampling happened 63 days after the first vaccine or placebo injection. Immunization relied on an Ad26 vector, which expressed Wuhan-strain SARS-CoV-2 spike. The protocol was immunoSEQ multiplex PCR, while the TCRdb copy is restricted to in-frame clones and leaves out a portion. The profile shows some 250,000 clones, roughly 90% of them singletons. V gave up 2 bases and J gave up 4 bases, with 8 bases separating them. This CDR3 is 13 amino acids long. Material: peripheral blood, obtained in a trial of Ad26.COV2.S vaccine versus placebo. The sequence came from a person aged 18-65 years who received the Ad26.COV2.S COVID-19 vaccine or a placebo. V usage is TRBV12-3 or TRBV12-4 and J usage is TRBJ1-1; D possibly corresponds to TRBD1 (6 bases). The DNA of the CDR3 is TGTGCCAGCAGTTTAAAGGGGGGCACTGAAGCTTTCTTT. Its translation: CASSLKGGTEAFF.